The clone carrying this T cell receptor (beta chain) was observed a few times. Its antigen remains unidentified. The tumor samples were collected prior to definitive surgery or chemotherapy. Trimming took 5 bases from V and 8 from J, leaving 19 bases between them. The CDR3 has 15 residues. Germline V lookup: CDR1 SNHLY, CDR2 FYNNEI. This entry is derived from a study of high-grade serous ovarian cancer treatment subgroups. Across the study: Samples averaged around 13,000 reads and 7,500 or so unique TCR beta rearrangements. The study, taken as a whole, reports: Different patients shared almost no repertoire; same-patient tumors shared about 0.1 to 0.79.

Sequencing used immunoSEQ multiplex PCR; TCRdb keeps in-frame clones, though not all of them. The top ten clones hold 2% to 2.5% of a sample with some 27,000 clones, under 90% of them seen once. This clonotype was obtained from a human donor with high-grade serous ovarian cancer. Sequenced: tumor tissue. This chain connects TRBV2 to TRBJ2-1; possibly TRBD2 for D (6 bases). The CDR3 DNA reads TGTGCCAGCAGTACCGAAGCGGAGGGGTTCCATGAGCAGTTCTTC. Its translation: CASSTEAEGFHEQFF.